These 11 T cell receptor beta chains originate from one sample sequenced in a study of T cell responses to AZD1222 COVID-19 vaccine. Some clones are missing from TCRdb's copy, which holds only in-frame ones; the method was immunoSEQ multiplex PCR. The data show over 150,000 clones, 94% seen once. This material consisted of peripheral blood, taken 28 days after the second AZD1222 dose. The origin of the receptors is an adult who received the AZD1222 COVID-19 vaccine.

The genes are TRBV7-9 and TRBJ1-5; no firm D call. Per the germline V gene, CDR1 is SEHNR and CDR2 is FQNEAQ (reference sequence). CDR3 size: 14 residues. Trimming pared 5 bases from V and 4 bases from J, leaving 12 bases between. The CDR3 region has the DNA TGTGCCAGCAGCCCCCAAGGAGGGAATCAGCCCCAGCATTTT. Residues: CASSPQGGNQPQHF.

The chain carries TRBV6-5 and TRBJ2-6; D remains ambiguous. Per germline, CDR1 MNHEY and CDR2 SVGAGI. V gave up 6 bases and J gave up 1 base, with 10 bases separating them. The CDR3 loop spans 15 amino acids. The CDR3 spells CASSLLRSGANVLTF. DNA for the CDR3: TGTGCCAGCAGCCTCCTAAGGTCTGGGGCCAACGTCCTGACTTTC.

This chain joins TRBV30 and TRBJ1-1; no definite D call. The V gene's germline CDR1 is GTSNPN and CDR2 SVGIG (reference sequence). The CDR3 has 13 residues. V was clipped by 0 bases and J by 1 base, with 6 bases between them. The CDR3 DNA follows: TGTGCCTGGAGTGTACATCGGAACACTGAAGCTTTCTTT. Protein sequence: CAWSVHRNTEAFF.

CDR3 loop: CASRDRARSYEQYF. As DNA, the CDR3 is TGTGCCAGTCGAGACAGGGCGCGGTCCTACGAGCAGTACTTC. This sequence joins TRBV19 and TRBJ2-7, with 7 bases that match TRBD1. After removal of 8 bases from V and 1 base from J, the junction contained 8 bases not matched to a gene. The CDR3 is 14 residues long. The V gene's germline CDR1 is LNHDA and CDR2 SQIVND (reference sequence).

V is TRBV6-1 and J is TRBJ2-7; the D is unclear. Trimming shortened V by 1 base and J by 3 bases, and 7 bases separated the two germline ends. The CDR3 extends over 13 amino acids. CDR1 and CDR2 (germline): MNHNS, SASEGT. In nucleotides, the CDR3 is TGTGCCAGCAGTGAAGGACATGACTACGAGCAGTACTTC. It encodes CASSEGHDYEQYF.

The CDR3 sequence: CASSPRGADRRNTEAFF. The CDR3 nucleotides read TGTGCCAGCAGCCCTAGGGGGGCGGATCGTAGAAACACTGAAGCTTTCTTT. The V call is TRBV6-2 or TRBV6-3, the J call TRBJ1-1; possibly TRBD1 for D (6 bases). The CDR3 contains 17 residues. Germline V gives CDR1 MNHEY, CDR2 SVGEGT. Deletions cut 6 bases from V and 2 bases from J, with 22 bases between.

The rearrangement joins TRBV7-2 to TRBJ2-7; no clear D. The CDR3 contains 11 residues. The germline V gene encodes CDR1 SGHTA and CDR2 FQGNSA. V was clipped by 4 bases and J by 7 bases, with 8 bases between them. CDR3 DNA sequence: TGTGCCAGCAGCTGGACGGAGGAGCAGTACTTC. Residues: CASSWTEEQYF.

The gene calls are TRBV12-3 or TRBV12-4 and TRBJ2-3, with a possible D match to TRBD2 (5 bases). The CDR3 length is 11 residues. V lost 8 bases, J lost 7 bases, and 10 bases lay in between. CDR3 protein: CASLTGNTQYF. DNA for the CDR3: TGTGCCAGCCTGACGGGGAATACGCAGTATTTT.

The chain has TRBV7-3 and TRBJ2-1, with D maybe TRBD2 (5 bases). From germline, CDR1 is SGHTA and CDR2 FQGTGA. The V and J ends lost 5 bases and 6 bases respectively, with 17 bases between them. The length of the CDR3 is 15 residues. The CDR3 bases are TGTGCCAGCAGCCCCCAAGGGAGTGGGTTCAATGAGCAGTTCTTC. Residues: CASSPQGSGFNEQFF.

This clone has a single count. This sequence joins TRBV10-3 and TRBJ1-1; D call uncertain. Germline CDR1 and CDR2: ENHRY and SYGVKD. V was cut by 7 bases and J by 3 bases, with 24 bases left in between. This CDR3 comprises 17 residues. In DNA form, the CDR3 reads TGTGCCATCAAACCTAAAGGATATTTAAACATGGACACTGAAGCTTTCTTT. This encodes CAIKPKGYLNMDTEAFF.

The CDR3 sequence is CSGEGGRNNQPQHF. In DNA, the CDR3 is TGCAGCGGAGAAGGGGGCAGAAACAATCAGCCCCAGCATTTT. This sequence joins TRBV29-1 and TRBJ1-5, with TRBD1 matching over 7 bases. With 7 bases clipped from V and 3 bases from J, the junction kept 9 bases outside the gene matches. The CDR3 loop spans 14 amino acids. The germline CDR1 and CDR2 sequences are SQVTM and ANQGSEA.